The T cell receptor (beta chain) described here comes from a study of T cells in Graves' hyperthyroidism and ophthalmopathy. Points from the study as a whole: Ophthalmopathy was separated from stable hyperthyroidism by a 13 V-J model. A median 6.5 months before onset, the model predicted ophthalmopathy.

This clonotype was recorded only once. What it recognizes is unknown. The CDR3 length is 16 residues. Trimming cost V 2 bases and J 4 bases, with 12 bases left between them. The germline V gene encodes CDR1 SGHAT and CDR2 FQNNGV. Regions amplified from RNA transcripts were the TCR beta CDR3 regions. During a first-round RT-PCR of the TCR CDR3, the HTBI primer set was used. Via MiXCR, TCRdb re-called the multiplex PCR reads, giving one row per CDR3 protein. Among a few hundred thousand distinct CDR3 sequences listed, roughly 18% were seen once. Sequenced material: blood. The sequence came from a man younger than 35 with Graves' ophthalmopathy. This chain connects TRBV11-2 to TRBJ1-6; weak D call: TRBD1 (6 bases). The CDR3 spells CASSLSGTKYNSPLHF. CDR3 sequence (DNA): TGTGCCAGCAGCTTATCCGGGACAAAGTATAATTCACCCCTCCACTTT.